Here is one T cell receptor beta chain with its context. Its specificity is unknown. Since a much larger clone is just one base distant, this may be a read error. Clones were sequenced by immunoSEQ multiplex PCR, and TCRdb holds only the in-frame ones, with some missing. The table lists around 690,000 clones, 90% of them singletons. The data originate from a study of shared clonotypes between healthy human individuals. General study results and limits: In general, naive subsets displayed greater estimated richness than memory subsets did. Among donors, sharing of clonotypes was expected to be affected by sequencing depth. Roughly 5% was the fraction of naive CD4 clonotypes found shared across four donors. Non-shared clonotypes had lower generation probabilities than those shared by all four donors.

Per the germline V gene, CDR1 is SQVTM and CDR2 is ANQGSEA. V was trimmed by 4 bases and J by 2 bases, leaving 15 bases between them. This CDR3 contains 14 residues. The sample comprised memory CD8+ T cells from PBMCs. Subset in this sample: CD45RO+ cells pooled with CCR7-negative TemRA cells. The chain is built from TRBV29-1 and TRBJ2-7; the D gene is possibly TRBD2 (5 bases). The source is a young man in good health. Some clones in this sample may be carry-over from other donors' samples. CDR3 amino acids: CSVAPEDSAYEQYF. The CDR3 DNA reads as TGCAGCGTTGCCCCTGAGGACTCCGCCTACGAGCAGTACTTC.